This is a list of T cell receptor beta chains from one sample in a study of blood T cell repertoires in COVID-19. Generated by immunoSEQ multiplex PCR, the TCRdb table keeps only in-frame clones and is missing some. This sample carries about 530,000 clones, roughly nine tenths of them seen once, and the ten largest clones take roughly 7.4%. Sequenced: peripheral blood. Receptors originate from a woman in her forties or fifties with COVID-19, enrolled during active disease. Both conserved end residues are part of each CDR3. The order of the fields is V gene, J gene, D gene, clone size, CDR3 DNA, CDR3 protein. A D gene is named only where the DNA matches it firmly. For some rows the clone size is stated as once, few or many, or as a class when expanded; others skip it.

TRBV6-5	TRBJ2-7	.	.	TGTGCCAGCAGCCGCAATCTGGGAGGTTCGGACGAGCAGTACTTC	CASSRNLGGSDEQYF
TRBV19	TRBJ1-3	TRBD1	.	TGTGCCAGTAGTCTGGGACAGGGAGGAAACACCATATATTTT	CASSLGQGGNTIYF
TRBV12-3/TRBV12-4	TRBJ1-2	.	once	TGTGCCAGCAGCTGGGGGGGAAGGGATGGCTACACCTTC	CASSWGGRDGYTF
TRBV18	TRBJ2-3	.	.	TGTGCCAGCTCACCACCAGTGACAGCCACAGATACGCAGTATTTT	CASSPPVTATDTQYF
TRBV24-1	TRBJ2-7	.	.	TGTGCCACCACTGACGGGGATCAAGAGTACTTC	CATTDGDQEYF
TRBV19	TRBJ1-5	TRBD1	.	TGTGCCAGTCAGATTGTACAGGGGGGAAGTCAGCCCCAGCATTTT	CASQIVQGGSQPQHF
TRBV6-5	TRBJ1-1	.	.	TGTGCCAGCAGTTACAGCCCCGTGGACACTGAAGCTTTCTTT	CASSYSPVDTEAFF
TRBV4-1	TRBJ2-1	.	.	TGCGCCAGCAGCAGACTCTACGGGGAGGATGAGCAGTTCTTC	CASSRLYGEDEQFF
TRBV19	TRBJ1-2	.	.	TGTGCCAGTAGTACCCAACAGGGAAACTATGGCTACACCTTC	CASSTQQGNYGYTF
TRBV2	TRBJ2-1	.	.	TGTGCCAGCAGTTCGGCAAAGGGGGATGAGCAGTTCTTC	CASSSAKGDEQFF
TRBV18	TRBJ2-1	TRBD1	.	TGTGCCAGCTCGTCGACAGGGTATGAGCAGTTCTTC	CASSSTGYEQFF
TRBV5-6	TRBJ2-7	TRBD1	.	TGTGCCAGCAGCCTGGGGACAGGGGGACCCTACGAGCAGTACTTC	CASSLGTGGPYEQYF
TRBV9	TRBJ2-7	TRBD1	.	TGTGCCAGCAGCGTGGGGACAGGGGCGGACGAGCAGTACTTC	CASSVGTGADEQYF
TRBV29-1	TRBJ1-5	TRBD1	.	TGCAGCGTTCGGGACAGGGGGTATCAGCCCCAGCATTTT	CSVRDRGYQPQHF
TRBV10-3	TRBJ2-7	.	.	TGTGCCGCCTCTCCGGGACTCACCTCTGGGGAGCAGTACTTC	CAASPGLTSGEQYF
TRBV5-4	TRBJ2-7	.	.	TGTGCCAGCAGCTTGCGCGGGGAGGCATCCTACGAGCAGTACTTC	CASSLRGEASYEQYF
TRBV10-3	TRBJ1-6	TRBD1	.	TGTGCCATCACCACAGGGGTTAAGGCACCCCTCCACTTT	CAITTGVKAPLHF
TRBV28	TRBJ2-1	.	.	TGTGCCAGCAGTTTACAATCTACTAAGCAGTTCTTC	CASSLQSTKQFF
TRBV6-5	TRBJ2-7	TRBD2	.	TGTGCCAGCACAGCGGGGGTTTCCTACGAGCAGTACTTC	CASTAGVSYEQYF
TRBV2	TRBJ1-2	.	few	TGTGCCAGCGCGGGGGACAACAACTATGGCTACACCTTC	CASAGDNNYGYTF
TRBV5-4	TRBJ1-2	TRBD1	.	TGTGCCAGCAGCGGGACAGGGGCGCGGTCCTTGGGTGGCTACACCTTC	CASSGTGARSLGGYTF
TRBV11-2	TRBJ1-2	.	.	TGTGCCAGCAGTTCCGGGCAGTGGGGGGAAATGGATTATGGCTACACCTTC	CASSSGQWGEMDYGYTF
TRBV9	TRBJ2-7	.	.	TGTGCCAGCAGCGTACACGGTGACGAGCAGTACTTC	CASSVHGDEQYF
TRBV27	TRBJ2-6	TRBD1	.	TGTGCCAGCAGTCCCGGGACAGGGGTCCCTGGGGCCAACGTCCTGACTTTC	CASSPGTGVPGANVLTF
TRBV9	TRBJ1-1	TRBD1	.	TGTGCCAGCAGCGGGGGACAGGGGTACATGGGCACTGAAGCTTTCTTT	CASSGGQGYMGTEAFF
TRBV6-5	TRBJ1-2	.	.	TGTGCCAGCAGCTACACGGGGGGTTCTAGCTACACCTTC	CASSYTGGSSYTF
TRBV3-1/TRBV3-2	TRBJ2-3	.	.	TGTGCCAGCAGCCAGGCAGGGTACGATACGCAGTATTTT	CASSQAGYDTQYF
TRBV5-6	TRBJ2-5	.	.	TGTGCCAGCAGCTACGGGGCGGGGAAAGAGACCCAGTACTTC	CASSYGAGKETQYF
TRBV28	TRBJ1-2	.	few	TGTGCCAGCAGTTTAACTTCCTATGGCTACACCTTC	CASSLTSYGYTF
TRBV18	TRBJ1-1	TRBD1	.	TGTGCCAGCTCACCAGGACAGGGGGGGAGCACTGAAGCTTTCTTT	CASSPGQGGSTEAFF
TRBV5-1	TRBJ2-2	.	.	TGCGCCAGCAGCCGCGTGGGGGCAAACACCGGGGAGCTGTTTTTT	CASSRVGANTGELFF
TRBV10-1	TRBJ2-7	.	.	TGCGCCAGCAGTGAGTCGTGGGAGGACGAGCAGTACTTC	CASSESWEDEQYF
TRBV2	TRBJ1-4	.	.	TGTGCCAGCAGGGCCCGGGGGGCAACTAATGAAAAACTGTTTTTT	CASRARGATNEKLFF
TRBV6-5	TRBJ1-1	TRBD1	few	TGTGCCGGGACAGTACTCGGGAACACTGAAGCTTTCTTT	CAGTVLGNTEAFF
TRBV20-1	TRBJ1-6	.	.	TGCAGTGCTACTGAGGACATTCCTTCACCCCTCCACTTT	CSATEDIPSPLHF
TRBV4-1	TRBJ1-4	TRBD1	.	TGCGCCAGCAGCCAAGATCGAATTAGACAGGGGCCTAATGAAAAACTGTTTTTT	CASSQDRIRQGPNEKLFF
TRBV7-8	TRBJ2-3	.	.	TGTGCCAGCACCGGACAGACCATGAGGGGTACGCAGTATTTT	CASTGQTMRGTQYF
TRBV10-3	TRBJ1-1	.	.	TGTGCCATCAGTGAATCGATAGGGGGGAACACTGAAGCTTTCTTT	CAISESIGGNTEAFF
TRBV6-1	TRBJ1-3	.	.	TGTGCCAGCAGTGAACGGAGAATCTCTGGAAACACCATATATTTT	CASSERRISGNTIYF
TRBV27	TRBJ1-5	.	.	TGTGCCAGCGCCGAGGCGGGCCAGCCCCAGCATTTT	CASAEAGQPQHF
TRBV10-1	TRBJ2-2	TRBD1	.	TGCGCCAGCAGTGAGTCGGGGTCAGGGGGCCCCGGGGAGCTGTTTTTT	CASSESGSGGPGELFF